This TCR beta chain was observed in a study of cytomegalovirus exposure and HLA in healthy donors. As for the study in general: Early released data had around 89 million unique TCRs, all coming from HLA-typed donors.

Study-wide results and limits: It was about 150 TCR beta chains that were listed as cytomegalovirus-associated. Sequence variants that were highly shared formed a cluster that was likely a sequencing artifact. Clonal expansion, a later analysis showed, was greater in HLA-associated TCR beta chains than in equally common others.

For this clone: Its cognate antigen is unknown.

This CDR3 is 18 amino acids long. With 4 bases clipped from V and 2 bases from J, the junction kept 10 bases outside the gene matches. Germline lookup yields CDR1 LNHDA and CDR2 SQIVND (reference sequence). Both 60 Vbeta primers and 13 Jbeta primers went into the PCR. Assay: immunoSEQ multiplex PCR; the TCRdb copy retains only in-frame clones and omits some. Of 90,000 to 140,000 clones in the sample, around 75% were seen once. The chain combines TRBV19 with TRBJ2-1; 11 bases are a match to TRBD2. Material: PBMCs. This sequence was found in a man aged 35-49 years in good health and CMV-seronegative. CDR3: CASSKSPLAGGTYNEQFF. CDR3 nucleotides: TGTGCCAGTAGTAAATCCCCGCTAGCGGGGGGAACCTACAATGAGCAGTTCTTC.